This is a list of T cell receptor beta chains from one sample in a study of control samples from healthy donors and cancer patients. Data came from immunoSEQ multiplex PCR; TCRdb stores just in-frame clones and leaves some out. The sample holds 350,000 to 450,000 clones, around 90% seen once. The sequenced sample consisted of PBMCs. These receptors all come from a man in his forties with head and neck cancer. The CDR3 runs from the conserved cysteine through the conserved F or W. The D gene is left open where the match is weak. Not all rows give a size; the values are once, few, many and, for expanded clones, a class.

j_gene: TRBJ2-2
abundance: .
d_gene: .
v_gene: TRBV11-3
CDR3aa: CASSLASGDTGELFF
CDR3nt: TGTGCCAGCAGCTTAGCCTCGGGGGACACCGGGGAGCTGTTTTTT

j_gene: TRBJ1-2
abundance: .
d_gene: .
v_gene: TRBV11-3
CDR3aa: CASSPKRQAYGYTF
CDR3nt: TGTGCCAGCAGCCCGAAACGACAGGCCTATGGCTACACCTTC

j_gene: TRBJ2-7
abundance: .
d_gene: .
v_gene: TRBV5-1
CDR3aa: CASSLHWAGPGGVEQYF
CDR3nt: TGCGCCAGCAGCCTACACTGGGCAGGTCCGGGCGGGGTCGAGCAGTACTTC

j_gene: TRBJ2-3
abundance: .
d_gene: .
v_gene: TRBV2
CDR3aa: CASSDGQFPTDTQYF
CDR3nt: TGTGCCAGCAGTGACGGACAGTTTCCCACAGATACGCAGTATTTT

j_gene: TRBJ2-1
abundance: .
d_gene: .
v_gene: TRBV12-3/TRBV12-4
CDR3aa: CASRSGDEQFF
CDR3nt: TGTGCCAGCAGGTCAGGGGACGAGCAGTTCTTC

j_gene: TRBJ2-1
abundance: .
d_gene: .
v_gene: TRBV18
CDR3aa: CASSRASDEQFF
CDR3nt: TGTGCCAGCTCACGGGCTAGCGATGAGCAGTTCTTC

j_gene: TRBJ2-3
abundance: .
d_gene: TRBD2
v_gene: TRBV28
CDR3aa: CASSSAPGLAGGLIDTQYF
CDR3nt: TGTGCCAGCAGTTCCGCCCCGGGACTAGCGGGGGGGCTAATAGATACGCAGTATTTT

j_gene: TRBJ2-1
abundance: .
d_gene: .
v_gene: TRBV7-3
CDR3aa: CASSPGRDSYNEQFF
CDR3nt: TGTGCCAGCAGCCCTGGGCGGGACTCCTACAATGAGCAGTTCTTC

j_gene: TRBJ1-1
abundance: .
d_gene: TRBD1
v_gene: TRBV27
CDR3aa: CASSLTGRVGTEAFF
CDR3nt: TGTGCCAGCAGTTTGACAGGGCGGGTGGGCACTGAAGCTTTCTTT

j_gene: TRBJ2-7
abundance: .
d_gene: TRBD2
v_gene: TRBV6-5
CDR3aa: CASSLYREGYEQYF
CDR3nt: TGTGCCAGCAGCCTCTACCGGGAGGGCTACGAGCAGTACTTC

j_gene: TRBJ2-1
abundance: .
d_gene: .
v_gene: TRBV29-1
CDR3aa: CSDLRGNEQFF
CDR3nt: TGCAGCGACCTCAGAGGCAATGAGCAGTTCTTC

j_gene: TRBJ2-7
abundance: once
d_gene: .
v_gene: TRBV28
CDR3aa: CASSLLGQHYEQYF
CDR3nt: TGTGCCAGCAGTTTATTGGGGCAGCACTACGAGCAGTACTTC

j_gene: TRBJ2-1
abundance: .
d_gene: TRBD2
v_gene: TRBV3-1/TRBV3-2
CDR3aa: CASSQGTGRAHHNEQFF
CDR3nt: TGTGCCAGCAGCCAAGGGACGGGGAGGGCCCATCACAATGAGCAGTTCTTC

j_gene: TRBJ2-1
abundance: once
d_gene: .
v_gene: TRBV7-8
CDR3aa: CASSLGGTVFYEQFF
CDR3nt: TGTGCCAGCAGCTTAGGTGGGACCGTTTTCTATGAGCAGTTCTTC

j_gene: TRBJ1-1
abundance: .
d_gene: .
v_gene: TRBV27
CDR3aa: CASSFTAYTEAFF
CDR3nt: TGTGCCAGCAGTTTCACAGCGTACACTGAAGCTTTCTTT

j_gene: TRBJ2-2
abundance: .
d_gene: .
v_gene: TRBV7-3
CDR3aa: CASTEIARGELFF
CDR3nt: TGTGCCAGCACTGAGATAGCGAGGGGGGAGCTGTTTTTT

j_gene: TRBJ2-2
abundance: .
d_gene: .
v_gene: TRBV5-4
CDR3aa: CASSPRAPTPGVRTGELFF
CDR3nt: TGTGCCAGCAGCCCGAGGGCACCCACCCCAGGAGTACGGACCGGGGAGCTGTTTTTT

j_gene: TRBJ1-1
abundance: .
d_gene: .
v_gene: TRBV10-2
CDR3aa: CASTQANTEAFF
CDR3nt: TGCGCCAGCACCCAGGCGAACACTGAAGCTTTCTTT

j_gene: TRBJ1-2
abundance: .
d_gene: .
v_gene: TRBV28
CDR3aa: CASEVRGGYTF
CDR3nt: TGTGCCAGCGAAGTCCGTGGGGGCTACACCTTC

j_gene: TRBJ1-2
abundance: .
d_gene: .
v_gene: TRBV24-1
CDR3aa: CATLRAVHDYGYTF
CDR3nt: TGTGCCACCCTCCGGGCGGTGCATGACTATGGCTACACCTTC

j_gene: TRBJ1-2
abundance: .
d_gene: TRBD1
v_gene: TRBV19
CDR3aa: CASSGTGFYGYTF
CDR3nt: TGTGCCAGTAGTGGGACAGGGTTCTATGGCTACACCTTC

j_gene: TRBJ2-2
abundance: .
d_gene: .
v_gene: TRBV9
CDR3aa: CATSSIRLTGELFF
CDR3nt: TGTGCCACAAGTTCCATCCGGTTGACCGGGGAGCTGTTTTTT

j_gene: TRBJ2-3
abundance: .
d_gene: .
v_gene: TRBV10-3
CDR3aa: CAISESDTQYF
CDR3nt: TGTGCCATCAGTGAGTCGGATACGCAGTATTTT

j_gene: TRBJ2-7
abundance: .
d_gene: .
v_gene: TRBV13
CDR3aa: CASSLGQALSYEQYF
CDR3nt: TGTGCCAGCAGCTTAGGACAGGCCCTTTCCTACGAGCAGTACTTC

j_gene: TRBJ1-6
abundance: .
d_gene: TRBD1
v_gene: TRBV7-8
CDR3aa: CASSPYVQGGNSPLHF
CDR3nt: TGTGCCAGCAGCCCCTACGTTCAGGGGGGGAATTCACCCCTCCACTTT